Reported below is one T cell receptor beta chain. This specimen belongs to a study of cytomegalovirus exposure and HLA in healthy donors. The germline V gene encodes CDR1 MGHRA and CDR2 YSYEKL. V lost 1 base, J lost 0 bases, and 2 bases stayed unmatched. This CDR3 is built from 15 residues. 13 Jbeta primers and 60 Vbeta primers were used for the PCR. Profiling relied on immunoSEQ multiplex PCR, and the TCRdb table lists in-frame clones only, not all of them. The sample holds 160,000 or so clones, around 77% seen once. This sequence joins TRBV4-1 and TRBJ2-7; 8 nucleotides align to TRBD2. Material: PBMCs. This TCR derives from a man between 60 and 70 years old in good health and CMV-seronegative. Written as DNA, the CDR3 is TGCGCCAGCAGCCAAGGACTAGCGAGCTCCTACGAGCAGTACTTC. Amino acid sequence: CASSQGLASSYEQYF.